This T cell receptor beta chain was observed in a study of blood T cells in healthy people across ages. Per individual sample, total RNA of at least 5 micrograms was extracted. This clonotype was recorded a few times. Its target is unknown. The CDR3 runs 16 residues. The germline V gene encodes CDR1 DFQATT and CDR2 SNEGSKA (reference sequence). Findings of the study overall: Greater diversity and more naive CD4+ cells were seen in long-lived donors than in aged donors.

Primed by a sample-barcoded 5' primer and a J-beta primer mix, a second PCR proceeded for 7 to 11 cycles. Each cDNA molecule was tagged by a template-switch adaptor with 12 random nucleotides. TCRdb re-derived calls from the 5' RACE reads in MiXCR, one entry per CDR3 protein. The sample yields about 620,000 distinct CDR3 sequences, around 50% seen once. J is TRBJ2-1 and V is TRBV20-1, with TRBD1 as a possible D gene (6 bases). The end of the DNA is better explained by TRBJ2-7, so the J call may be wrong. This receptor was obtained from an elderly woman in good health. Sequenced input: blood. The CDR3 is CSATISDSYSYNEQYF. CDR3 in DNA: TGCAGTGCTACTATATCGGACAGCTACTCCTACAATGAGCAGTACTTC.